This T cell receptor (beta chain) was obtained from a study of OX40 agonist ivuxolimab in advanced cancers. Study details: Intravenous ivuxolimab at 0.01 to 10 mg/kg was given to patients every 2 weeks. One hepatocellular carcinoma and a couple of cutaneous melanoma patients partially responded.

This table comes from immunoSEQ multiplex PCR, and its TCRdb copy is limited to in-frame clones, with some not included. Of about 65,000 clones listed, roughly nine tenths are singletons. The CDR3 consists of 12 residues. V lost 5 bases and J lost 4, with 8 bases in between. Germline assignment: CDR1 LNHDA and CDR2 SQIVND (reference sequence). The TCR sequence derives from an adult with an advanced solid tumor such as melanoma, head and neck, liver or kidney cancer. This rearrangement joins TRBV19 to TRBJ1-1, with a possible D match to TRBD1 (5 bases). The sample here was CD4+ or CD8+ T cells sorted from blood, taken in a trial of the OX40 agonist ivuxolimab. The CDR3, as DNA: TGTGCCAGTAGTGGGGGGGGCACTGAAGCTTTCTTT. Translating it yields CASSGGGTEAFF.